The 5 T cell receptor beta chains below come from one sample, sequenced in a study of T cells in women clearing cervical HPV infection. Profiled with immunoSEQ multiplex PCR; TCRdb holds only in-frame clones, not every one. The table lists 30,000 or so clones. Source material: blood buffy coat. These receptors were obtained from a woman aged 18 to 75 with a cervical HPV16 infection that either progressed to CIN3+ or cleared (not recorded which).

A word on this clone: At one end, the junction sequence differs from germline, possibly due to a read error. Read data end 3 residues before the CDR3 end; the end is taken from the germline J gene. The genes are TRBV7-8 and TRBJ2-7; 10 bases fit TRBD2. Germline V CDR1 and CDR2: SGHVS, FQNEAQ. This CDR3 comprises 16 residues. CDR3 loop: CASSYPTSGASSEQYF. The part of the CDR3 DNA that was read is TGTGCCAGCAGCTACCCAACTAGCGGGGCGTCCTCCGAG.

In regard to this clone: Sequencing ends 3 residues short of the CDR3 end; the germline J gene provides the rest. This sequence joins TRBV2 and TRBJ1-3; D is possibly TRBD1 (6 bases). The CDR3 has 16 residues. Trimming took 0 bases from V and 5 from J, leaving 14 bases between them. Germline V lookup: CDR1 SNHLY, CDR2 FYNNEI. CDR3 DNA (partial): TGTGCCAGCAGTGAAGCTGGGGGGGCGAGTCGAAACACC. Protein: CASSEAGGASRNT. Given in full, the CDR3 is CASSEAGGASRNTIYF.

About this clone itself: The read falls 3 residues short of the CDR3 end, and the missing part is taken from the germline J gene. The chain has TRBV5-1 and TRBJ2-7; 10 bases match TRBD2. Germline V gives CDR1 SGHRS, CDR2 YFSETQ. Unmatched junction bases numbered 8, after V lost 3 bases and J lost 2 bases. The CDR3 runs 16 residues. CDR3 in amino acids: CASSSTWTSGPYEQYF. The CDR3 DNA, read in part, is TGCGCCAGCAGCTCCACCTGGACTAGCGGCCCCTACGAG.

Comment on this clone: The observed sequence ends 3 residues before the CDR3 terminus, with the missing tail filled in from the germline J gene. The V call is TRBV19, the J call TRBJ1-6, with 12 bases that match TRBD1. The V gene's germline CDR1 is LNHDA and CDR2 SQIVND (reference sequence). The CDR3 has 18 amino acids. V trimming: 4 bases; J trimming: 5 bases; junction bases outside the gene matches: 9. Partial CDR3 DNA: TGTGCCAGTAGTAACTCCCCGGGACAGGGGGCTAATAATTCACCC. This sequence encodes CASSNSPGQGANNSP. The CDR3 reads in full as CASSNSPGQGANNSPLHF.

To note about this clone: The sequenced fragment ends 3 residues before the CDR3 boundary, so the rest is inferred from the germline J gene. This chain links TRBV7-2 with TRBJ2-3; D may be TRBD1 (7 bases). This CDR3 is 13 amino acids long. Trimming removed 6 bases at V and 5 bases at J, with 12 bases between. The germline gives CDR1 SGHTA, CDR2 FQGNSA. The DNA read from the CDR3 is TGTGCCAGCAGATCAGGGGGGTTAGATACG. Translation: CASRSGGLDT. The whole CDR3 is CASRSGGLDTQYF.